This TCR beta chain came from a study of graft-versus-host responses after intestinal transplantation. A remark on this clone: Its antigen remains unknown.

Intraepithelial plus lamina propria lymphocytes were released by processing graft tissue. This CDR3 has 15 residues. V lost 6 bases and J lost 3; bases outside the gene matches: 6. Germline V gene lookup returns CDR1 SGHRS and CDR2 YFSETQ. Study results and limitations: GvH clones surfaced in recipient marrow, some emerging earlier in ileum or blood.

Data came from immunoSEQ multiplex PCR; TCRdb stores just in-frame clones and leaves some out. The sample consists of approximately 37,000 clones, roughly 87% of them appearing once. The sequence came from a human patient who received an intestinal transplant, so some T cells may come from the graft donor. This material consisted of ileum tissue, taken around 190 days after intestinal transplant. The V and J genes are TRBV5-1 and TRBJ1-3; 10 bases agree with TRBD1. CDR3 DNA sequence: TGCGCCAGCACGACAGGGGGCTTTGGTGGAAACACCATATATTTT. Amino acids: CASTTGGFGGNTIYF.